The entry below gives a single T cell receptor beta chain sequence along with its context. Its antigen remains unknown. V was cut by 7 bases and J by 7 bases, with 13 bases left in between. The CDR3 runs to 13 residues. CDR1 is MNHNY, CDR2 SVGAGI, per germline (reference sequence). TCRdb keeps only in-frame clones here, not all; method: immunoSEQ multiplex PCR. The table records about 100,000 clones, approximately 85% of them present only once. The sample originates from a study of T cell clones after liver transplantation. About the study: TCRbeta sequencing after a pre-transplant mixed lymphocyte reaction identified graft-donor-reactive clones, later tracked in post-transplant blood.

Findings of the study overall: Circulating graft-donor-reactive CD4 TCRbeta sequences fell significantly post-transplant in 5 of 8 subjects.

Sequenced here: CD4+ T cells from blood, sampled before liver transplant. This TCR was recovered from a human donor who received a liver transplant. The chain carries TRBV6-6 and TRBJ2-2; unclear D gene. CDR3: CASIGPPNGELFF. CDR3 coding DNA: TGTGCCAGCATCGGCCCCCCTAACGGGGAGCTGTTTTTT.